This TCR beta chain is from a study of blood T cells in healthy people across ages. General observations from the study: Per million T cells, TCR beta diversity dropped roughly linearly as age increased.

Regarding this clonotype: As yet, its antigen is unknown.

The V gene lost 2 bases and the J gene lost 7 bases, with 16 bases spanning the gap. From germline, CDR1 is SGHRS and CDR2 YFSETQ. CDR3 length equals 15 residues. It was with a sample-barcoded 5' primer and a J-beta primer mix that a second PCR of roughly 7 to 11 cycles was run. A single record per CDR3 protein comes from TCRdb applying MiXCR to the 5' RACE reads. The sample holds about 780,000 distinct CDR3 sequences; about 42% are singletons and the top ten take 15% to 20%. The receptor was isolated from a man aged 80 or over in good health. The chain has TRBV5-1 and TRBJ2-1; tentatively, D is TRBD2 (5 bases). Sequencing used blood. The CDR3 nucleotides are TGCGCCAGCAGCTTCGAGGGATCAGCGCGGAATGAGCAGTTCTTC. Amino acids: CASSFEGSARNEQFF.